This T cell receptor beta chain was observed in a study of regulatory T cells in long-lasting Graves disease. CDR1 is ENHRY, CDR2 SYGVKD, per germline. The CDR3 runs to 19 residues. J lost 2 bases, V lost 5 bases, and 10 bases had no gene match. Construction of TCR beta libraries relied on iRepertoire HTBI primers and on Arm-PCR targeting CDR3 regions. TCRdb passed the multiplex PCR reads through MiXCR, listing each CDR3 protein once. The sample includes 350,000 to 450,000 distinct CDR3 sequences, 23% seen only once; the top ten take 25% to 35%. Study results and caveats: The study found TRBV28, TRBJ1-2 and TRBJ2-5 favored in persistent disease. Persistent Graves' cases showed lower TCR diversity than newly diagnosed cases.

This clonotype has only one observation. Its antigen remains unidentified. Time point indicated: persistent/refractory GD, antithyroid drugs over 5 years with positive TRAb. Isolated PBMC RNA provided the starting material for the TCR library. This receptor was taken from a woman aged 40 to 50 with Graves disease. J is TRBJ2-3 and V is TRBV10-3; 16 bases align to TRBD2. This specimen consisted of peripheral blood mononuclear cells (PBMCs), obtained when the disease was refractory, from a patient treated with antithyroid drugs. The DNA of the CDR3 is TGTGCCATCAGTCCCGGGACTAGCGGGAGGGCCCGGGTCACAGATACGCAGTATTTT. Translation gives CAISPGTSGRARVTDTQYF.